This T cell receptor (beta chain) was recovered during a study of OX40 agonist ivuxolimab in advanced cancers. Study observations and caveats: At doses 0.1 to 3.0 mg/kg, CD4+ and CD8+ clones expanded.

This clone turned up a few times. As yet, its antigen is unknown. Generated by immunoSEQ multiplex PCR, the TCRdb table keeps only in-frame clones and is missing some. The sample lists fewer than 55,000 clones; 75% to 90% were seen once. Losses at the gene ends were 7 bases for V and 0 bases for J; bases not matched to a gene: 6. Germline assignment: CDR1 SGHTA and CDR2 FQGNSA. CDR3 length: 14 residues. This receptor was taken from an adult with an advanced solid tumor such as melanoma, head and neck, liver or kidney cancer. The specimen comprised CD4+ or CD8+ T cells sorted from blood, sampled in a trial of the OX40 agonist ivuxolimab. This sequence joins TRBV7-2 and TRBJ2-7, with 7 bases lining up with TRBD2. CDR3 in DNA: TGTGCCAGCATTCGGGGGGTAAACTCCTACGAGCAGTACTTC. This translates into CASIRGVNSYEQYF. Together with reference TRBV7-2 and TRBJ2-7, the CDR3 gives the full variable domain: GAGVSQSPSNKVTEKGKDVELRCDPISGHTALYWYRQSLGQGLEFLIYFQGNSAPDKSGLPSDRFSAERTGGSVSTLTIQRTQQEDSAVYLCASIRGVNSYEQYFGPGTRLTVT.